This TCR beta chain was observed in a study of OX40 agonist ivuxolimab in advanced cancers. This table comes from immunoSEQ multiplex PCR, and its TCRdb copy is limited to in-frame clones, with some not included. The data hold approximately 75,000 clones, with roughly 78% observed a single time. The CDR3 is 13 amino acids. The J segment lost 3 bases and the V segment lost 6 bases, leaving 1 base of the junction unmatched. CDR1 and CDR2 (germline): MNHNY, SVGAGI (reference sequence). V is TRBV6-6 and J is TRBJ1-3, with TRBD1 identical over 8 bases. Here the sequenced sample was CD4+ or CD8+ T cells sorted from blood, taken in a trial of the OX40 agonist ivuxolimab. This receptor was identified in an adult with an advanced solid tumor such as melanoma, head and neck, liver or kidney cancer. The CDR3 DNA is TGTGCCAGCAGGACAGGGGTTGGAAACACCATATATTTT. This translates into CASRTGVGNTIYF.